This record concerns one TCR beta chain sequence. Its binding antigen is unknown. Base qualities are missing; no much larger clone stands one base away. Library generation was performed with the immunoSEQ multiplex PCR assay. In the original analysis: A statistical classification framework was developed to diagnose cytomegalovirus status using the catalog of TCR beta chain sequences. TCRdb holds this immuneACCESS table with in-frame rearrangements only. Some clones are missing; in checked studies, unresolved V genes explain under half, and the rest has no known cause. V and J calls and clone size are given by that table; D and trimming were obtained from the DNA. The sample has approximately 300,000 clones on record, 75% to 90% of them singletons. The ten largest make up roughly 1.2% of the sample. The donors belonged to the validation cohort of roughly 120 subjects, which was separate from the roughly 670-subject first cohort.

These data originate in a study of cytomegalovirus exposure and HLA in healthy donors (dated by TCRdb to 2017 to 2019). About the study as a whole: According to a later analysis, one platform produced both the 120 validation repertoires and the approximately 600 repertoires of the first cohort. The aim of the study was to test whether cataloging public T cell receptors could identify signatures of past pathogen exposure. High-throughput TCR immunosequencing, statistical association of individual TCRs with disease status, and machine learning were combined to predict cytomegalovirus infection status. Along with the approximately 650-subject first cohort, a separate validation cohort of 120 different subjects was used. The research as a whole found: While some public TCRs were present in many individuals, most TCR sequences turned up only very rarely across donors. It was suggested by the authors that the approach could potentially be generalized to other disease states and immunological phenotypes. Subsequent analysis determined that TCRs grouped into clusters in the first cohort also showed a tendency toward co-occurrence across the 90 to 150 validation repertoires, and 85% to 95% of cluster scores exceeded 0. A later analysis had no HLA typing for the validation cohort, so co-occurrence there was scored across all 110 or so repertoires. The classifier was reported to diagnose cytomegalovirus status with high specificity and sensitivity in both the original and validation cohorts. The study gave a list of about 160 TCR beta chains associated with cytomegalovirus. In vitro tests confirmed that a few of the cytomegalovirus-associated TCR beta chains recognize cytomegalovirus antigens.

According to the germline V gene, CDR1 reads KGHSH and CDR2 reads LQKENI. Clipping removes 5 bases from V and 2 bases from J, with 3 as the unmatched junction base count. The CDR3 holds 14 amino acids from the cysteine to the phenylalanine. Just the 42-base CDR3 DNA is kept, in frame starting at base 1. Source material: PBMCs. This clonotype was sampled from a woman in her 30s in good health and CMV-seropositive. The rearrangement joined TRBV18 to TRBJ1-2, with 9 bases matching TRBD1. The nucleotide sequence is given as TGTGCCAGCTCAACACAGGGGGCGAACTATGGCTACACCTTC. This translates into CASSTQGANYGYTF.